Included here is one T cell receptor beta chain sequence, with context. Antigen: not known. With 0 bases removed from V and 0 bases from J, the gap between germline ends came to 9 bases. CDR3 length: 15 amino acids. Per the germline V gene, CDR1 is SGHRS and CDR2 is YFSETQ. Researchers ran the PCR with 60 Vbeta and 13 Jbeta primers. Produced via immunoSEQ multiplex PCR; TCRdb's table is partial and in-frame only. The sample carries 85,000 to 130,000 clones, roughly 75% recorded once. The data originate from a study of cytomegalovirus exposure and HLA in healthy donors. Turning to the study itself: Genetic ancestry analysis placed 81% of the 300 to 500 donors that were genotyped in the Caucasian-associated cluster. The study, taken as a whole, reports: As a later analysis showed, a missense DCLRE1C variant was linked to trimming of TCR beta V- and J-genes. Specificity for CMV antigens was confirmed in vitro for three of the CMV-associated chains. Fewer N-insertions than the approximately 700-donor mean were reportedly shown by an Asian-associated ancestry cluster in a later analysis.

Sequencing was done on a sample of PBMCs. The chain has TRBV5-1 and TRBJ1-2; a possible D gene is TRBD1 (5 bases). This sequence was found in a man aged 35-49 years in good health and CMV-seronegative. CDR3: CASSLAGHSNYGYTF. The CDR3 DNA is TGCGCCAGCAGCTTGGCCGGACACTCTAACTATGGCTACACCTTC.